One sample yielded the 28 T cell receptor beta chains listed below, sequenced in a study of T cells in pancreatic ductal adenocarcinoma. Here immunoSEQ multiplex PCR was the method, and the copy in TCRdb shows in-frame clones only, minus some. Of more than 85,000 clones in the sample, roughly 96% were seen once. Selected pancreatic ductal adenocarcinoma patients had undergone surgery without neoadjuvant therapy. The sequenced sample was PBMCs. The source of these receptors is a human donor with pancreatic ductal adenocarcinoma.

The chain couples TRBV7-9 to TRBJ2-7, with D possibly TRBD2 on 5 matching bases. CDR3 length: 14 residues. Trimming removed 1 base from V and 0 bases from J, with 7 bases in between. Germline loops: CDR1 SEHNR, CDR2 FQNEAQ (reference sequence). CDR3 nucleotides: TGTGCCAGCAGCTTAGGCCGGGGCTCCTACGAGCAGTACTTC. Protein: CASSLGRGSYEQYF.

V usage is TRBV5-4 and J usage is TRBJ1-2; D not certain. V was trimmed by 4 bases and J by 3 bases, leaving 13 bases between them. CDR1 and CDR2 from the germline V gene are SGHNT and YYREEE (reference sequence). The CDR3 spans 14 residues. CDR3 sequence: CASSPDADYYGYTF. The CDR3 bases are TGTGCCAGCAGCCCCGACGCTGACTACTATGGCTACACCTTC. The complete variable domain, with remaining parts taken from reference TRBV5-4 and TRBJ1-2, reads ETGVTQSPTHLIKTRGQQVTLRCSSQSGHNTVSWYQQALGQGPQFIFQYYREEENGRGNFPPRFSGLQFPNYSSELNVNALELDDSALYLCASSPDADYYGYTFGSGTRLTVV.

The chain couples TRBV27 to TRBJ2-1; TRBD2 matches 7 bases. The J segment lost 6 bases and the V segment lost 4 bases, leaving 9 bases of the junction unmatched. The CDR3 is 15 amino acids. Looked up from germline, CDR1 is MNHEY and CDR2 is SMNVEV (reference sequence). The chain's CDR3 is CASSSRLASGNEQFF. Written as DNA, the CDR3 is TGTGCCAGCAGTTCACGACTAGCATCGGGCAATGAGCAGTTCTTC.

This clone showed up just once. The chain carries TRBV7-2 and TRBJ2-5; 10 bases map to TRBD1. This CDR3 region has 16 residues. The junction had 6 bases not matched to a gene; V was cut back by 0 bases and J by 5 bases. The germline CDR1 and CDR2 sequences are SGHTA and FQGNSA. Here the CDR3 reads CASSLARDRGAETQYF. In DNA, the CDR3 is TGTGCCAGCAGCTTAGCCCGGGACAGGGGTGCGGAGACCCAGTACTTC.

CDR3 nucleotides: TGTGCCAGTTCCGGGACAGGTACACTATCGCCCTACGAGCAGTACTTC. Translated: CASSGTGTLSPYEQYF. The chain employs TRBV10-3 and TRBJ2-7, with 8 bases fitting TRBD1. CDR1 is ENHRY and CDR2 is SYGVKD in the germline V gene. The CDR3 is 16 residues long. The J segment lost 2 bases and the V segment lost 10 bases, leaving 16 bases of the junction unmatched.

V usage is TRBV29-1 and J usage is TRBJ1-1; D is unresolved. CDR3 size: 11 residues. In germline, CDR1 is SQVTM, CDR2 ANQGSEA. V lost 4 bases to trimming and J lost 3 bases, with 6 bases between them. CDR3 in DNA: TGCAGCGTTGTGCGGGACACTGAAGCTTTCTTT. It yields the protein CSVVRDTEAFF.

The chain joins TRBV18 to TRBJ2-3, with 7 bases lining up with TRBD2. The CDR3 covers 15 residues. The germline gives CDR1 KGHSH, CDR2 LQKENI. The junction had 7 bases not matched to a gene; V was cut back by 5 bases and J by 2 bases. The CDR3 DNA reads TGTGCCAGCTCAAATTCCGGGACTAACACAGATACGCAGTATTTT. This translates into CASSNSGTNTDTQYF.

The chain has TRBV29-1 and TRBJ2-5, with a possible D match to TRBD1 (6 bases). With 8 bases removed from V and 4 bases from J, the gap between germline ends came to 14 bases. Per the germline V gene, CDR1 is SQVTM and CDR2 is ANQGSEA. This CDR3 has 12 amino acids. The CDR3 DNA is TGCAGCTCGAGGACAGTCTCAGAGACCCAGTACTTC. Translated, it gives CSSRTVSETQYF.

The genes are TRBV10-1 and TRBJ1-2; maybe TRBD1 (5 bases). The CDR3 extends over 12 amino acids. CDR1 and CDR2 (germline): WNHNN, SYGVQD (reference sequence). CDR3 protein: CAPVRGKWGYTF. The CDR3 DNA sequence: TGCGCACCCGTAAGGGGAAAATGGGGCTACACCTTC.

This chain joins TRBV10-2 and TRBJ2-3; 9 positions agree with TRBD2. Germline-derived CDR1 and CDR2 are WSHSY and SAAADI. V lost 3 bases to trimming and J lost 3 bases; unmatched junction nucleotides: 7. This CDR3 has 16 residues. The CDR3 sequence is CASSESAGGPTDTQYF. The CDR3 DNA reads TGCGCCAGCAGTGAATCTGCGGGAGGGCCGACAGATACGCAGTATTTT.

V and J are TRBV28 and TRBJ2-5; 7 nucleotides line up with TRBD2. V lost 2 bases, J lost 4 bases, and 7 bases stayed unmatched. The CDR3 is 15 amino acids. Germline values: CDR1 MDHEN, CDR2 SYDVKM. The CDR3 spells CASSLSGIGRETQYF. CDR3 DNA: TGTGCCAGCAGTTTAAGCGGGATTGGCCGAGAGACCCAGTACTTC.

This clone was found once. The chain couples TRBV4-2 to TRBJ2-1; perhaps TRBD2 as D (6 bases). The CDR3 length is 14 residues. Trimming took 8 bases from V and 3 from J, leaving 14 bases between them. Per the germline V gene, CDR1 is LGHNA and CDR2 is YNFKEQ. CDR3 nucleotide sequence: TGTGCCAGCTCCACTAGCCCCCTCTACAATGAGCAGTTCTTC. Translated: CASSTSPLYNEQFF.

J is TRBJ2-4 and V is TRBV2; 7 bases line up with TRBD1. The CDR3 spans 16 residues. The V gene end was trimmed by 4 bases and the J gene end by 11 bases; junction bases not matched to a gene: 17. The germline V gene encodes CDR1 SNHLY and CDR2 FYNNEI. CDR3 amino acids: CASSGANGDRLFLQYF. The CDR3 DNA reads as TGTGCCAGCAGTGGAGCGAATGGGGACAGACTTTTTCTTCAGTACTTC.

The rearrangement joins TRBV18 to TRBJ2-6; possible D gene TRBD1, 6 bases. Trimming pared 3 bases from V and 0 bases from J, leaving 12 bases between. In germline, CDR1 is KGHSH, CDR2 LQKENI. This CDR3 contains 17 residues. CDR3 nucleotides: TGTGCCAGCTCACCGAGGACAGACCCCTCTGGGGCCAACGTCCTGACTTTC. It yields the protein CASSPRTDPSGANVLTF.

This clone was counted a single time. Mismatch with germline at one junction end may stem from a read error. The gene calls are TRBV30 and TRBJ2-2; D ambiguous. This CDR3 comprises 15 residues. In germline, CDR1 is GTSNPN, CDR2 SVGIG (reference sequence). The CDR3 is CAWNLGDSNAGELFF. In DNA, the CDR3 is TGTGCCTGGAACCTGGGTGACTCGAACGCCGGGGAGCTGTTTTTT. Combining the CDR3 with reference TRBV30 and TRBJ2-2 gives the whole variable domain SQTIHQWPATLVQPVGSPLSLECTVEGTSNPNLYWYRQAAGRGLQLLFYSVGIGQISSEVPQNLSASRPQDRQFILSSKKLLLSDSGFYLCAWNLGDSNAGELFFGEGSRLTVL.

The chain is built from TRBV19 and TRBJ1-1; 10 nucleotides agree with TRBD1. Germline V gene data show CDR1 as LNHDA and CDR2 as SQIVND (reference sequence). Trimming at V came to 10 bases and at J to 1 base, leaving 3 bases not matched to a gene. The CDR3 length is 13 residues. In DNA form, the CDR3 reads TGTGCCACAGGGGACAGGGGGAACACTGAAGCTTTCTTT. This gives the protein CATGDRGNTEAFF.

The chain couples TRBV7-9 to TRBJ2-7; 10 nucleotides agree with TRBD2. V gave up 5 bases and J gave up 2 bases; unmatched junction bases: 12. This CDR3 has 17 residues. Germline CDR1 and CDR2: SEHNR and FQNEAQ (reference sequence). The CDR3 DNA reads as TGTGCCAGCAGCCGTCGTCTAGCGGGAGAGGGGGCCTACGAGCAGTACTTC. Its protein is CASSRRLAGEGAYEQYF. The entire variable domain, with the rest obtained from reference TRBV7-9 and TRBJ2-7, is as follows: DTGVSQNPRHKITKRGQNVTFRCDPISEHNRLYWYRQTLGQGPEFLTYFQNEAQLEKSRLLSDRFSAERPKGSFSTLEIQRTEQGDSAMYLCASSRRLAGEGAYEQYFGPGTRLTVT.

On this clone itself: At the DNA level, this CDR3 is encoded by other sequences in the same sample as well. The J gene is TRBJ2-1, the V gene TRBV7-3, with TRBD1 matching over 7 bases. The CDR3 has 13 residues. V lost 3 bases and J lost 5; bases outside the gene matches: 1. The germline V gene has CDR1 SGHTA and CDR2 FQGTGA. CDR3 in DNA: TGTGCCAGCAGCTTTGACAGGGACAATGAGCAGTTCTTC. It yields the protein CASSFDRDNEQFF.

This chain uses TRBV5-1 with TRBJ2-7; 8 bases fit TRBD2. V shed 0 bases and J 3 bases; nucleotides not matched to a gene: 5. CDR1 and CDR2 from the germline V gene are SGHRS and YFSETQ. The CDR3 extends over 15 amino acids. CDR3 in amino acids: CASSLVAGGSYEQYF. As DNA, the CDR3 is TGCGCCAGCAGCTTGGTGGCGGGAGGAAGCTACGAGCAGTACTTC.

The CDR3 DNA is TGTGCCAGCAGTTTGGGCGGGGGCACTGAAGCTTTCTTT. It translates to CASSLGGGTEAFF. The chain is built from TRBV28 and TRBJ1-1, with TRBD1 as a possible D gene (5 bases). V lost 3 bases and J lost 4, with 9 bases in between. Germline V CDR1 and CDR2: MDHEN, SYDVKM. This CDR3 is built from 13 residues.

The J gene is TRBJ2-1, the V gene TRBV12-5, with D tentatively TRBD1 (6 bases). Germline V lookup: CDR1 LGHNT, CDR2 FRNRAP. The CDR3 extends over 13 amino acids. V lost 5 bases and J lost 13, with 18 bases in between. In nucleotides, the CDR3 is TGTGCTAGTGGTAATTCACAGGGTTCTTCCCAGTTCTTC. Amino acids: CASGNSQGSSQFF.

V is TRBV9 and J is TRBJ2-1; D not certain. The CDR3 runs 15 residues. Germline-derived CDR1 and CDR2 are SGDLS and YYNGEE. V was shortened by 0 bases and J by 0 bases, with 7 bases between the two germline ends. CDR3 coding DNA: TGTGCCAGCAGCGTAGTCCCTAGCTCCTACAATGAGCAGTTCTTC. Translated, it gives CASSVVPSSYNEQFF.

The chain links TRBV4-1 to TRBJ1-2; 7 bases match TRBD1. The CDR3 extends over 14 amino acids. Germline CDR1 reads MGHRA; CDR2 reads YSYEKL. With 0 bases clipped from V and 6 bases from J, the junction kept 4 bases outside the gene matches. The CDR3 DNA sequence: TGCGCCAGCAGCCAAGATGGAGGGGGCGATGGCTACACCTTC. Protein product: CASSQDGGGDGYTF.

This clone appeared a single time. Here the CDR3 DNA reads TGTGCCAGCAGCTCAAGGGGCAGCACAGATACGCAGTATTTT. Amino acid sequence: CASSSRGSTDTQYF. The chain employs TRBV7-2 and TRBJ2-3; tentative D call: TRBD1 (5 bases). Germline V CDR1 and CDR2: SGHTA, FQGNSA. Trimming removed 4 bases from V and 0 bases from J, with 8 bases in between. There are 14 residues in the CDR3.

This chain joins TRBV19 and TRBJ2-2; D perhaps matches TRBD2 (6 bases). CDR1 is LNHDA, CDR2 SQIVND, per germline (reference sequence). This CDR3 is 13 amino acids long. V dropped 10 bases and J dropped 1 base, with 10 bases sitting between them. The CDR3 reads CATGTGNTGELFF. The CDR3 coding sequence is TGTGCCACCGGGACTGGGAACACCGGGGAGCTGTTTTTT.

The V gene is TRBV19, the J gene TRBJ1-5; D is unresolved. In germline, CDR1 is LNHDA, CDR2 SQIVND (reference sequence). Trimming stripped 7 bases from V and 8 bases from J, with 18 bases between. The CDR3 has 14 residues. CDR3 nucleotide sequence: TGTGCCAGTACCGCGGAAGATGTTTCTGAGCCCCAGCATTTT. Encoded protein: CASTAEDVSEPQHF.

This chain joins TRBV6-5 and TRBJ1-4; 12 nucleotides align to TRBD1. The CDR3 is 14 amino acids. The V gene end was trimmed by 7 bases and the J gene end by 8 bases; junction bases not matched to a gene: 5. Germline V gene lookup returns CDR1 MNHEY and CDR2 SVGAGI. CDR3: CASTPGTGGEKLFF. The DNA of the CDR3 is TGTGCCAGCACACCCGGGACAGGGGGCGAAAAACTGTTTTTT.

The rearrangement joins TRBV5-1 to TRBJ1-3; D gene unclear. This CDR3 region has 16 residues. With 0 bases removed from V and 0 bases from J, the gap between germline ends came to 10 bases. Germline V gene lookup returns CDR1 SGHRS and CDR2 YFSETQ. CDR3 sequence: CASSLDGMSSGNTIYF. The CDR3 nucleotides are TGCGCCAGCAGCTTGGACGGGATGAGCTCTGGAAACACCATATATTTT.